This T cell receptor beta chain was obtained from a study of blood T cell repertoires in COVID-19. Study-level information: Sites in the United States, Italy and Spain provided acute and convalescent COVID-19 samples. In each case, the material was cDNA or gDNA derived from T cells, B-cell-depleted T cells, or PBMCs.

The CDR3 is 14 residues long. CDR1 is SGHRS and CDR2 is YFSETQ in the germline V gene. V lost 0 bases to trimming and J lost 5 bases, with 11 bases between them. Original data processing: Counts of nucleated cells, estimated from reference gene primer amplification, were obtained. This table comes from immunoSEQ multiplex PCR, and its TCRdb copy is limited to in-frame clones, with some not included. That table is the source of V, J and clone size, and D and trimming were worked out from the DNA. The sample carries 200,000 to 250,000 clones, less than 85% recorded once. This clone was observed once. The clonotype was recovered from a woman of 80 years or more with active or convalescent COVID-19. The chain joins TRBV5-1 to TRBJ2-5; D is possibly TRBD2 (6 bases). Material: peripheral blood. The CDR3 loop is CASSLGRAEETQYF. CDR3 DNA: TGCGCCAGCAGCTTGGGGAGGGCTGAGGAGACCCAGTACTTC.